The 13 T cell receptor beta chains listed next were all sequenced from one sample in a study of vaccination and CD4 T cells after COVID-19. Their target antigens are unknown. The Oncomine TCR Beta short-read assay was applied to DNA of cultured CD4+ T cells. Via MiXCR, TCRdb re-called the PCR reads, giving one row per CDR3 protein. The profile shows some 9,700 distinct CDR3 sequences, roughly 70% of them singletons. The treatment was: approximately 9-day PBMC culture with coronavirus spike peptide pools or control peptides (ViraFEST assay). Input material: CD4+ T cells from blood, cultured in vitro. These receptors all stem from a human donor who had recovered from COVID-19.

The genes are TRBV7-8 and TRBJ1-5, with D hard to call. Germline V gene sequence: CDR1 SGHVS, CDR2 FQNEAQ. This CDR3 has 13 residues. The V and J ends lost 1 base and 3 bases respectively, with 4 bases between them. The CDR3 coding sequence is TGTGCCAGCAGCTTAGGAGACAATCAGCCCCAGCATTTT. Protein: CASSLGDNQPQHF.

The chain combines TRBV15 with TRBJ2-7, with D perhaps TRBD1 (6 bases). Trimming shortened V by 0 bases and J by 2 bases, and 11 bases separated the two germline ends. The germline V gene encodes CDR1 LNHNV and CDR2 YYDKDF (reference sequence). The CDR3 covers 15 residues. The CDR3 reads CATSRDRTGTYEQYF. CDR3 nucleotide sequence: TGTGCCACCAGCAGAGACCGCACAGGGACCTACGAGCAGTACTTC.

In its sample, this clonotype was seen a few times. CDR3 residues: CASKSTGDVRGNTIYF. CDR3 DNA: TGTGCCAGCAAATCCACAGGGGATGTAAGGGGAAACACCATATATTTT. This rearrangement joins TRBV27 to TRBJ1-3; 7 bases are a match to TRBD1. The CDR3 sequence is 16 residues long. Germline CDR1 MNHEY, CDR2 SMNVEV (reference sequence). The junction had 13 bases not matched to a gene; V was cut back by 7 bases and J by 4 bases.

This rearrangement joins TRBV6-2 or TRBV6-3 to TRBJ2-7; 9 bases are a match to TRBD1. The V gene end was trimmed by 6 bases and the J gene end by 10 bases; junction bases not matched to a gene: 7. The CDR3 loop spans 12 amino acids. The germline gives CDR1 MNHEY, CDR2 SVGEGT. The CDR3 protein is CASSSGQGGQYF. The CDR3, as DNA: TGTGCCAGCAGCTCGGGACAGGGTGGTCAGTACTTC.

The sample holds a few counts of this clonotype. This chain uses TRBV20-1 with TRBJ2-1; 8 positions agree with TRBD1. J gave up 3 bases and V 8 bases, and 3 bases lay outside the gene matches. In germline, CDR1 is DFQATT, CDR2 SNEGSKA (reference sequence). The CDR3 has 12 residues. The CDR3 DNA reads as TGCAGTACAGGGGGGCACTACAATGAGCAGTTCTTC. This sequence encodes CSTGGHYNEQFF.

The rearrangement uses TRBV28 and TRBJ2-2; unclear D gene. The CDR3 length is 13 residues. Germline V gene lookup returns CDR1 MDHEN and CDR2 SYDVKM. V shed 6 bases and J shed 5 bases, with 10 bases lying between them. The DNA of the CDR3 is TGTGCCAGCAGGCAGACTGTTACCGGGGAGCTGTTTTTT. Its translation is CASRQTVTGELFF.

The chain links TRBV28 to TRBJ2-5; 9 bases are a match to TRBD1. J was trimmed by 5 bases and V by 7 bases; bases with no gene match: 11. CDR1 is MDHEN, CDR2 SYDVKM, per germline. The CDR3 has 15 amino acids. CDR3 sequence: CASTSLRTGDETQYF. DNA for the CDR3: TGTGCCAGCACCTCACTTAGGACAGGGGACGAGACCCAGTACTTC.

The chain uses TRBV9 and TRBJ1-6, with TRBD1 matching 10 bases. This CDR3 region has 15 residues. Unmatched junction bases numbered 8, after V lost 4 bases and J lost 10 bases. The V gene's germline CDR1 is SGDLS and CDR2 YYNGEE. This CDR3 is CASSPRTGGMSPLHF. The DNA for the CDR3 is TGTGCCAGCAGCCCACGGACAGGGGGGATGTCACCCCTCCACTTT.

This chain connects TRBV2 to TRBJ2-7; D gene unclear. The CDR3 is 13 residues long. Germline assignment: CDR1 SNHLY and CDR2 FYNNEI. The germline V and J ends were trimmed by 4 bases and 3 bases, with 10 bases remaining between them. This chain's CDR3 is CASSGINGYEQYF. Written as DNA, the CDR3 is TGTGCCAGCAGTGGGATAAACGGCTACGAGCAGTACTTC. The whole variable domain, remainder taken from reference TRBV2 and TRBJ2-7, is EPEVTQTPSHQVTQMGQEVILRCVPISNHLYFYWYRQILGQKVEFLVSFYNNEISEKSEIFDDQFSVERPDGSNFTLKIRSTKLEDSAMYFCASSGINGYEQYFGPGTRLTVT.

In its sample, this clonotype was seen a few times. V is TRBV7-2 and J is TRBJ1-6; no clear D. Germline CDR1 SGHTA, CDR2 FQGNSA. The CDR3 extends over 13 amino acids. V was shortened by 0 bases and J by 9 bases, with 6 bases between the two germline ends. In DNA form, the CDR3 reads TGTGCCAGCAGCTTAGCCCTGGGTTCACCCCTCCACTTT. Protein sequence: CASSLALGSPLHF.

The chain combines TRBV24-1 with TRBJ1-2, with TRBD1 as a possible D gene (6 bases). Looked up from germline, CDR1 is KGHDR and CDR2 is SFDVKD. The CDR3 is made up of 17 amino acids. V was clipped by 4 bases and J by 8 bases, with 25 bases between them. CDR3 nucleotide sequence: TGTGCCACCAGTGAAGTGCCAGGAGGGGGGCCGCGATCGGGCTACACCTTC. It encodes CATSEVPGGGPRSGYTF.

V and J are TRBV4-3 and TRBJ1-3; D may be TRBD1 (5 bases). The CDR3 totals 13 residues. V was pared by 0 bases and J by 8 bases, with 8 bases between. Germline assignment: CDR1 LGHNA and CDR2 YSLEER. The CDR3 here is CASSQERGDTIYF. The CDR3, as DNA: TGCGCCAGCAGCCAAGAGAGGGGAGACACCATATATTTT.

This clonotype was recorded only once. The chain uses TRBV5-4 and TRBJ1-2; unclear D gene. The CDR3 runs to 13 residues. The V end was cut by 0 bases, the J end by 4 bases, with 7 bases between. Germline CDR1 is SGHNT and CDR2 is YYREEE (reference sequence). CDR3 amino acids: CASSLDTTYGYTF. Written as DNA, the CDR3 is TGTGCCAGCAGCTTGGACACGACCTATGGCTACACCTTC.